The TCR beta chain described here comes from a study of blood T cell repertoires in COVID-19. Turning to the study itself: PBMCs, B-cell-depleted T cells, or T cells were the source of the cDNA or gDNA that made up the material.

Original analysis: Amplifying reference gene primers gave estimates of nucleated cell counts. Repertoires were generated with immunoSEQ multiplex PCR, while TCRdb's copy carries only in-frame clones and drops some. Clonal size and the V and J genes are those of that table, whereas D and trimming came from the DNA. The table shows about 73,000 clones, with about 80% occurring only once. Unmatched junction bases numbered 11, after V lost 5 bases and J lost 6 bases. The CDR3 runs 16 residues. CDR1 is LGHNA, CDR2 YNFKEQ, per germline. This rearrangement joins TRBV4-2 to TRBJ2-1; TRBD2 agrees at 9 bases. The source is a human donor in a cohort sampled during active COVID-19. Sequencing was done on a sample of peripheral blood. Here the CDR3 DNA reads TGTGCCAGCAGCATGGGACTAGCTTCGGGTCTCAATGAGCAGTTCTTC. Amino acid sequence: CASSMGLASGLNEQFF.